Here is one T cell receptor (beta chain) with its context. The target of this receptor is not known. The input lacks base qualities; no much larger clone sits a single base away. This record comes from a study of blood T cell repertoires in COVID-19 (dated by TCRdb to between 2020 and 2021). Regarding the study in general: Samples covering the acute and convalescent phases of COVID-19 were provided by collaborators in the United States, Italy and Spain. The repertoires were released in a freely available public database intended as a resource for research on the immune response to SARS-CoV-2. Where HLA class I and class II types were available, the types were taken from metadata supplied by the sample provider, not from assay-based typing. Subjects who had been exposed to COVID-19, were actively infected with it, or had recovered from it provided the deeply sampled blood TCRbeta repertoires that made up the dataset. The material from the prospective study consisted of cDNA or gDNA derived from T cells, B-cell-depleted T cells, or PBMCs. Sample metadata almost always included a de-identified subject ID, COVID-19 status, age in years and sex. The samples were drawn from two sources: the first 160 participants of the ongoing ImmuneRACE study, and about 1,300 subjects contributed by 6 global collaborators. The paper's findings and limits, for the study overall: The amount of clinical and demographic metadata varied by source and participant and was provided uncurated.

The immunoSEQ Assay, a bias-controlled multiplex PCR, was used to amplify TCRbeta CDR3 regions from genomic DNA. The authors' pipeline ran thus. The number of nucleated cells in each sample was estimated from the amplification of reference gene primers within the assay. Sequence reads were collapsed and filtered to measure the absolute abundance of every unique TCRbeta CDR3 rearrangement. Productive Simpson clonality was computed per sample as the square root of Simpson's diversity index over productive rearrangements. Held by TCRdb, this immuneACCESS table contains in-frame sequences only and omits some clones. Under half of the omission traces to an unresolved V gene where checked; the cause of the rest is unknown. The D gene and trimming were derived from the DNA, and the V and J assignments and clone size from that table. The sample contains about 270,000 clones, around four fifths of them found a single time. The top ten clones comprise around 4.2% of the sample.

From the cysteine through the phenylalanine, the CDR3 covers 16 amino acids. The sequence is cut down to CDR3 DNA, 48 bases in frame from base 1. Based on the germline V gene, the CDR1 and CDR2 sequences are SGHDN and FVKESK. V is pruned by 4 bases and J by 5 bases, leaving 10 bases of the junction without a gene match. The collaborating institutions used their own protocols to collect whole blood in K2EDTA tubes. Collaborator samples were shipped for TCRbeta analysis as frozen whole blood, isolated PBMCs, or DNA extracted from either sample type. Specimen: peripheral blood. The source of this sequence is a woman between 50 and 59 years old with active or convalescent COVID-19. The chain was built from TRBV14 and TRBJ2-3; a stretch of 9 junction bases matches TRBD2. The sequenced DNA is TGTGCCAGCAGCCCCCTGGGGCTAGCGGGGAAAGATACGCAGTATTTT. Its amino acids are CASSPLGLAGKDTQYF.